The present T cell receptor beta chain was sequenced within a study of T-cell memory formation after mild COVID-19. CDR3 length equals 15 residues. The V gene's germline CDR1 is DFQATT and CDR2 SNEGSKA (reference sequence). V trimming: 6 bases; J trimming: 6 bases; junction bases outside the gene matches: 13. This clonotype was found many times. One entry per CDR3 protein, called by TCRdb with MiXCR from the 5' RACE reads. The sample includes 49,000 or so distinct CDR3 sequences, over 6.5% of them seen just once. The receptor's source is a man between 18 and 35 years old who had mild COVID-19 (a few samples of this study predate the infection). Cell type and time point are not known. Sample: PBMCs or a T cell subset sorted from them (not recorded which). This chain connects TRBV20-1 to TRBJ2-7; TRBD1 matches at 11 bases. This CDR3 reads CSAISAGQGGIEQYF. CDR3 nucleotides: TGCAGTGCCATTAGTGCGGGACAGGGGGGGATCGAGCAGTACTTC.